The 8 T cell receptor beta chains listed next were all sequenced from one sample in a study of T cell clones after liver transplantation. The repertoire was sequenced with immunoSEQ multiplex PCR; TCRdb's copy has only in-frame clones and lacks some. The sample carries 65,000 to 70,000 clones, 85% to 95% recorded once. Material: CD4+ T cells from blood, obtained about 27 months after liver transplant. The source of these receptors is a human patient who received a liver transplant. A subset of T cells may come from the graft donor.

V and J are TRBV19 and TRBJ2-3; D is ambiguous. The V end lost 4 bases, the J end lost 4 bases, and 15 bases lay between the germline ends. The CDR3 contains 15 residues. CDR1 LNHDA and CDR2 SQIVND come from the germline V gene (reference sequence). The CDR3 region has the DNA TGTGCCAGTAGTACGGTAGCCCTCGTATCAGATACGCAGTATTTT. Its translation: CASSTVALVSDTQYF.

The chain carries TRBV15 and TRBJ2-1, with D perhaps matching TRBD2 (7 bases). The germline gives CDR1 LNHNV, CDR2 YYDKDF (reference sequence). The CDR3 has 14 residues. V lost 2 bases to trimming and J lost 7 bases, with 12 bases between them. The CDR3 region is CATSRMGRGNEQFF. The CDR3 DNA sequence: TGTGCCACCAGCAGAATGGGGAGGGGGAATGAGCAGTTCTTC.

The rearrangement uses TRBV13 and TRBJ1-1, with D uncertain. Per germline, CDR1 PRHDT and CDR2 FYEKMQ (reference sequence). The CDR3 loop spans 20 amino acids. The V gene lost 6 bases and the J gene lost 5 bases, with 34 bases spanning the gap. In nucleotides, the CDR3 is TGTGCCAGCAGTTATCACCCCCCGCTTCCCAAGCTGAACCGCGAGACTGAAGCTTTCTTT. As protein: CASSYHPPLPKLNRETEAFF.

Written as DNA, the CDR3 is TGTGCCTGGAGTCCTTTAGCTAACACCGGGGAGCTGTTTTTT. The encoded protein is CAWSPLANTGELFF. J is TRBJ2-2 and V is TRBV30, with D unresolved. Germline lookup yields CDR1 GTSNPN and CDR2 SVGIG (reference sequence). This CDR3 spans 14 amino acids. Trimming shortened V by 2 bases and J by 2 bases, and 9 bases separated the two germline ends.

CDR3 DNA sequence: TGTGCCAGCAGTTCCACAGGATTGTTCGGGGAGCTGTTTTTT. Translating it yields CASSSTGLFGELFF. This chain links TRBV27 with TRBJ2-2; TRBD1 might be the D (5 bases). The germline V gene has CDR1 MNHEY and CDR2 SMNVEV (reference sequence). Trimming pared 4 bases from V and 7 bases from J, leaving 13 bases between. This CDR3 comprises 14 residues.

The V call is TRBV11-2, the J call TRBJ2-7, with 8 positions matching TRBD2. CDR1 is SGHAT, CDR2 FQNNGV, per germline. The CDR3 is 18 residues long. Trimming removed 4 bases from V and 7 bases from J; junction bases left unmatched: 21. The chain's CDR3 is CASSSQTPGTRTFREQYF. CDR3 sequence (DNA): TGTGCCAGCAGCTCCCAGACTCCCGGGACTAGGACTTTCCGAGAGCAGTACTTC.

The V gene is TRBV5-5, the J gene TRBJ1-1; D is uncertain. The CDR3 is made up of 13 amino acids. V was clipped by 4 bases and J by 7 bases, with 14 bases between them. The germline CDR1 and CDR2 sequences are SGHKS and YYEKEE (reference sequence). CDR3 bases: TGTGCCAGCAGCCGGGGTGGCTCGTATGAAGCTTTCTTT. Amino acids: CASSRGGSYEAFF.

The chain links TRBV28 to TRBJ2-1, with D uncertain. The CDR3 runs to 11 residues. Deletions cut 4 bases from V and 9 bases from J, with 7 bases between. Per germline, CDR1 MDHEN and CDR2 SYDVKM. The CDR3 is CASSSLIEQFF. The CDR3 bases are TGTGCCAGCAGTTCACTCATTGAGCAGTTCTTC.